The rows below give T cell receptor beta chains drawn from one sample of a study of cytomegalovirus exposure and HLA in healthy donors. Libraries were prepared by immunoSEQ multiplex PCR; TCRdb keeps only in-frame clonotypes and omits some of them. The sample has tens of thousands of clones; around 82% are singletons. What was sequenced was PBMCs. All receptors come from a male donor in good health and CMV-seronegative. Both conserved end residues are part of each CDR3. Fields, in order: clone size, D gene, V gene, J gene, CDR3 protein, CDR3 DNA. A D gene is named only where the DNA matches it firmly. The size field is filled for only some rows; it gives once, few, many or a size class.

clone size: .; D gene: .; V gene: TRBV11-2; J gene: TRBJ2-2; CDR3 protein: CASSSGLHGELFF; CDR3 DNA: TGTGCCAGCAGCTCCGGACTTCACGGGGAGCTGTTTTTT
clone size: .; D gene: .; V gene: TRBV15; J gene: TRBJ2-7; CDR3 protein: CATSGDGGAYEQYF; CDR3 DNA: TGTGCCACCAGCGGGGATGGAGGAGCCTACGAGCAGTACTTC
clone size: .; D gene: TRBD2; V gene: TRBV7-8; J gene: TRBJ2-3; CDR3 protein: CASSLARGDTQYF; CDR3 DNA: TGTGCCAGCAGCTTAGCGCGGGGGGATACGCAGTATTTT
clone size: once; D gene: .; V gene: TRBV28; J gene: TRBJ2-7; CDR3 protein: CASSPPRDIYEQYF; CDR3 DNA: TGTGCCAGCAGCCCCCCCCGGGACATTTACGAGCAGTACTTC
clone size: .; D gene: .; V gene: TRBV5-1; J gene: TRBJ1-1; CDR3 protein: CASSLEPGMNPEAFF; CDR3 DNA: TGCGCCAGCAGCTTGGAACCCGGGATGAACCCTGAAGCTTTCTTT
clone size: few; D gene: .; V gene: TRBV14; J gene: TRBJ2-5; CDR3 protein: CASSPGIRETQYF; CDR3 DNA: TGTGCCAGCAGCCCCGGGATTCGGGAGACCCAGTACTTC
clone size: few; D gene: TRBD1; V gene: TRBV13; J gene: TRBJ1-2; CDR3 protein: CASSRDSARGYTF; CDR3 DNA: TGTGCCAGCAGCCGGGACAGCGCTCGTGGCTACACCTTC
clone size: .; D gene: TRBD2; V gene: TRBV2; J gene: TRBJ2-3; CDR3 protein: CASSYIRTSGNTQYF; CDR3 DNA: TGTGCCAGCAGTTATATTAGGACTAGCGGGAATACGCAGTATTTT
clone size: few; D gene: TRBD2; V gene: TRBV7-2; J gene: TRBJ2-7; CDR3 protein: CASSLGLAGGFRTQPQYF; CDR3 DNA: TGTGCCAGCAGCTTAGGATTAGCGGGAGGCTTCCGGACACAACCGCAGTACTTC
clone size: .; D gene: .; V gene: TRBV2; J gene: TRBJ2-5; CDR3 protein: CASSWDNRETQYF; CDR3 DNA: TGTGCCAGCAGTTGGGACAATCGGGAGACCCAGTACTTC
clone size: .; D gene: TRBD1; V gene: TRBV7-6; J gene: TRBJ2-7; CDR3 protein: CASSLGGQGVYEQYF; CDR3 DNA: TGTGCCAGCAGCTTAGGGGGACAGGGTGTATACGAGCAGTACTTC
clone size: .; D gene: .; V gene: TRBV11-2; J gene: TRBJ1-2; CDR3 protein: CASSSPGRAPYGYTF; CDR3 DNA: TGTGCCAGCAGCTCCCCGGGCAGGGCCCCCTATGGCTACACCTTC
clone size: .; D gene: .; V gene: TRBV7-9; J gene: TRBJ2-5; CDR3 protein: CASSSAVSGRETQYF; CDR3 DNA: TGTGCCAGCAGCTCAGCAGTAAGCGGGCGAGAGACCCAGTACTTC
clone size: .; D gene: TRBD1; V gene: TRBV9; J gene: TRBJ1-2; CDR3 protein: CASSVAVTGAYGYTF; CDR3 DNA: TGTGCCAGCAGCGTAGCCGTGACAGGGGCCTATGGCTACACCTTC
clone size: few; D gene: .; V gene: TRBV9; J gene: TRBJ2-5; CDR3 protein: CASSVGTIQETQYF; CDR3 DNA: TGTGCCAGCAGCGTAGGCACTATCCAAGAGACCCAGTACTTC
clone size: .; D gene: TRBD2; V gene: TRBV11-3; J gene: TRBJ2-3; CDR3 protein: CASSPSSGGARNTQYF; CDR3 DNA: TGTGCCAGCAGCCCGTCGAGCGGGGGGGCGAGGAATACGCAGTATTTT
clone size: .; D gene: TRBD2; V gene: TRBV28; J gene: TRBJ2-7; CDR3 protein: CASSEEGRELPYEQYF; CDR3 DNA: TGTGCCAGCAGCGAGGAGGGGCGGGAGTTGCCCTACGAGCAGTACTTC
clone size: .; D gene: TRBD1; V gene: TRBV29-1; J gene: TRBJ2-7; CDR3 protein: CSVDRGPYEQYF; CDR3 DNA: TGCAGCGTTGACAGGGGGCCGTACGAGCAGTACTTC
clone size: .; D gene: .; V gene: TRBV19; J gene: TRBJ1-5; CDR3 protein: CASSMGQSLINQPQHF; CDR3 DNA: TGTGCCAGTAGTATGGGGCAGTCTTTAATCAATCAGCCCCAGCATTTT
clone size: .; D gene: TRBD2; V gene: TRBV5-1; J gene: TRBJ2-5; CDR3 protein: CASQTSGSVGETQYF; CDR3 DNA: TGCGCCAGCCAGACTAGCGGGAGTGTTGGAGAGACCCAGTACTTC
clone size: .; D gene: TRBD1; V gene: TRBV19; J gene: TRBJ2-5; CDR3 protein: CASGGQAMQETQYF; CDR3 DNA: TGTGCCAGTGGGGGACAGGCAATGCAAGAGACCCAGTACTTC
clone size: .; D gene: .; V gene: TRBV4-3; J gene: TRBJ2-5; CDR3 protein: CASSQLEDYQETQYF; CDR3 DNA: TGCGCCAGCAGCCAATTAGAAGACTATCAAGAGACCCAGTACTTC
clone size: .; D gene: TRBD2; V gene: TRBV5-6; J gene: TRBJ2-3; CDR3 protein: CASTLRLAGVTDTQYF; CDR3 DNA: TGTGCCAGCACTTTACGACTAGCGGGAGTAACAGATACGCAGTATTTT
clone size: .; D gene: TRBD1; V gene: TRBV6-4; J gene: TRBJ2-2; CDR3 protein: CASSPQGANTGELFF; CDR3 DNA: TGTGCCAGCAGTCCTCAGGGGGCCAACACCGGGGAGCTGTTTTTT
clone size: .; D gene: TRBD1; V gene: TRBV19; J gene: TRBJ1-5; CDR3 protein: CASRNLLGTGHNQPQHF; CDR3 DNA: TGTGCCAGTAGAAACCTCCTCGGGACAGGGCACAATCAGCCCCAGCATTTT
clone size: .; D gene: .; V gene: TRBV19; J gene: TRBJ2-1; CDR3 protein: CASSIFQRREQFF; CDR3 DNA: TGTGCCAGTAGTATATTCCAGCGGCGTGAGCAGTTCTTC
clone size: .; D gene: .; V gene: TRBV2; J gene: TRBJ1-5; CDR3 protein: CASQKSKNNQPQHF; CDR3 DNA: TGTGCCAGCCAAAAGAGTAAAAACAATCAGCCCCAGCATTTT
clone size: .; D gene: TRBD1; V gene: TRBV6-6; J gene: TRBJ1-2; CDR3 protein: CASRHRGRCGYTF; CDR3 DNA: TGTGCCAGCAGGCACAGGGGGCGGTGTGGCTACACCTTC
clone size: .; D gene: .; V gene: TRBV5-1; J gene: TRBJ1-2; CDR3 protein: CASSLGGGVYGYTF; CDR3 DNA: TGCGCCAGCAGCTTGGGAGGGGGAGTCTATGGCTACACCTTC
clone size: .; D gene: .; V gene: TRBV30; J gene: TRBJ2-1; CDR3 protein: CAWSLQRFAHEQFF; CDR3 DNA: TGTGCCTGGAGTTTGCAGAGGTTTGCCCATGAGCAGTTCTTC
clone size: .; D gene: TRBD1; V gene: TRBV11-2; J gene: TRBJ2-1; CDR3 protein: CASSLGAGTGGHYEQFF; CDR3 DNA: TGTGCCAGCAGCTTAGGGGCCGGGACAGGGGGTCACTATGAGCAGTTCTTC
clone size: .; D gene: TRBD2; V gene: TRBV5-1; J gene: TRBJ2-1; CDR3 protein: CASSFSAGANNEQFF; CDR3 DNA: TGCGCCAGCAGCTTCTCAGCGGGGGCCAATAATGAGCAGTTCTTC
clone size: .; D gene: .; V gene: TRBV7-9; J gene: TRBJ1-2; CDR3 protein: CASSLLTGMGGYTF; CDR3 DNA: TGTGCCAGCAGCTTACTTACAGGAATGGGCGGCTACACCTTC
clone size: few; D gene: .; V gene: TRBV2; J gene: TRBJ2-3; CDR3 protein: CASSERQGLTDTQYF; CDR3 DNA: TGTGCCAGCAGTGAACGACAGGGACTCACAGATACGCAGTATTTT
clone size: .; D gene: TRBD2; V gene: TRBV7-2; J gene: TRBJ2-3; CDR3 protein: CASSLDTSGVIGTQYF; CDR3 DNA: TGTGCCAGCAGCTTAGACACTAGCGGGGTTATCGGTACGCAGTATTTT
clone size: .; D gene: .; V gene: TRBV5-4; J gene: TRBJ2-7; CDR3 protein: CASSKSPDSIYEQYF; CDR3 DNA: TGTGCCAGCAGCAAAAGCCCCGACAGTATCTACGAGCAGTACTTC
clone size: .; D gene: .; V gene: TRBV7-9; J gene: TRBJ1-5; CDR3 protein: CASSLTGQPQNF; CDR3 DNA: TGTGCCAGCAGCCTCACCGGACAGCCCCAGAATTTT
clone size: .; D gene: TRBD2; V gene: TRBV5-1; J gene: TRBJ2-2; CDR3 protein: CASSSGLAGAGELFF; CDR3 DNA: TGCGCCAGCAGCTCAGGACTAGCGGGAGCCGGGGAGCTGTTTTTT
clone size: .; D gene: TRBD2; V gene: TRBV28; J gene: TRBJ2-3; CDR3 protein: CASSLGLAGGGTDTQYF; CDR3 DNA: TGTGCCAGCAGTTTAGGTTTGGCGGGAGGAGGCACAGATACGCAGTATTTT
clone size: .; D gene: .; V gene: TRBV7-2; J gene: TRBJ2-7; CDR3 protein: CASSLLARYEQYF; CDR3 DNA: TGTGCCAGCAGCTTACTTGCCAGATACGAGCAGTACTTC
clone size: .; D gene: TRBD2; V gene: TRBV7-9; J gene: TRBJ2-1; CDR3 protein: CARGGPGGEQFF; CDR3 DNA: TGTGCCCGGGGGGGACCGGGCGGTGAGCAGTTCTTC
clone size: .; D gene: .; V gene: TRBV6-5; J gene: TRBJ1-5; CDR3 protein: CASKGRRFSNQPQNF; CDR3 DNA: TGTGCCAGCAAAGGTCGGCGGTTTAGCAATCAGCCCCAGAATTTT
clone size: once; D gene: TRBD2; V gene: TRBV7-2; J gene: TRBJ2-2; CDR3 protein: CASSSSGGVTGELFF; CDR3 DNA: TGTGCCAGCAGCTCTAGCGGGGGGGTAACCGGGGAGCTGTTTTTT
clone size: once; D gene: .; V gene: TRBV30; J gene: TRBJ1-2; CDR3 protein: CAWTPGRDYGYTF; CDR3 DNA: TGTGCCTGGACCCCTGGCAGGGACTATGGCTACACCTTC
clone size: .; D gene: TRBD1; V gene: TRBV6-1; J gene: TRBJ2-1; CDR3 protein: CASSGVGGQINEQFF; CDR3 DNA: TGTGCCAGCAGTGGGGTTGGGGGACAGATCAATGAGCAGTTCTTC